This is a list of T cell receptor beta chains from one sample in a study of CXCR3-negative and CXCR3-positive naive CD8 T cells. TCRdb reprocessed the 5' RACE reads, with one entry per CDR3 protein and no DNA. The sample data list 100,000 or so distinct CDR3 sequences. The material sequenced was naive CXCR3+ CD8+ T cells from blood. The receptor source for this set is a human donor in good health. Some clones in this sample may be carry-over from other donors' samples. Each CDR3 is given with its conserved first and last residue.

j_call: TRBJ1-5; v_call: TRBV4-1; cdr3_aa: CASSQVPGQGYQPQHF
j_call: TRBJ2-4; v_call: TRBV28; cdr3_aa: CASSPLGAGGPTRNIQYF
j_call: TRBJ2-1; v_call: TRBV5-5; cdr3_aa: CASSWKGLGVGGEQFF
j_call: TRBJ2-3; v_call: TRBV29-1; cdr3_aa: CSVEEGITDTQYF
j_call: TRBJ2-3; v_call: TRBV7-9; cdr3_aa: CASSAVPRADTQYF
j_call: TRBJ2-2; v_call: TRBV30; cdr3_aa: CAWNTGVGTGELFF
j_call: TRBJ2-1; v_call: TRBV28; cdr3_aa: CASRLLRQGANEQFF
j_call: TRBJ2-7; v_call: TRBV7-9; cdr3_aa: CASSPQGWDEQYF
j_call: TRBJ1-5; v_call: TRBV4-1; cdr3_aa: CASSPRVGNQPQHF
j_call: TRBJ1-1; v_call: TRBV28; cdr3_aa: CASSLGRGEWTEAFF
j_call: TRBJ2-7; v_call: TRBV29-1; cdr3_aa: CSVVTGTVSYEQYF
j_call: TRBJ2-1; v_call: TRBV29-1; cdr3_aa: CSVSPTSGVYNEQFF
j_call: TRBJ2-7; v_call: TRBV4-3; cdr3_aa: CASSQDSGGSSYEQYF
j_call: TRBJ2-7; v_call: TRBV20-1; cdr3_aa: CSARDLNWGYEQYF
j_call: TRBJ1-1; v_call: TRBV10-1; cdr3_aa: CASSETTTGSEAFF
j_call: TRBJ2-7; v_call: TRBV7-9; cdr3_aa: CASSPPQGRTGGDEQYF
j_call: TRBJ2-5; v_call: TRBV21-1; cdr3_aa: CASSKGGSETGDLETQYF
j_call: TRBJ2-1; v_call: TRBV7-6; cdr3_aa: CASSIVTESSYNEQFF
j_call: TRBJ2-7; v_call: TRBV7-2; cdr3_aa: CASSGWRDLYEQYF
j_call: TRBJ2-7; v_call: TRBV5-1; cdr3_aa: CASSFPGSSYEQYF
j_call: TRBJ2-1; v_call: TRBV2; cdr3_aa: CASSVGSPEQFF
j_call: TRBJ2-7; v_call: TRBV5-5; cdr3_aa: CASSQGPTYEQYF